The present entry profiles one TCR beta chain with its context. The antigen remains undetermined. Noted treatment: oral pan-JAK inhibitor, 5-10 mg twice daily. Collection of lesional scalp punch biopsies and peripheral blood was performed in alopecia areata patients. As the sequencing template, cDNA was produced by extracting RNA and reverse transcribing it. Sequencing used immunoSEQ multiplex PCR; TCRdb keeps in-frame clones, though not all of them. Found here are about 160,000 clones, about 71% of them singletons; the top ten hold around 0.91%. Per germline, CDR1 MGHDK and CDR2 SYGVNS. This CDR3 region has 16 residues. The V gene lost 2 bases and the J gene lost 6 bases, with 16 bases spanning the gap. The sample belongs to a study of CD8+ T cells in alopecia areata. The study's findings and limits: Only one nonresponder was present, which leaves the link between baseline CD8+ expansion and response uncertain.

The TCR comes from a human donor with alopecia areata. This sequence joins TRBV25-1 and TRBJ2-2, with a tentative D call TRBD1 (6 bases). Sequenced here: CD4+ T cells sorted from blood, sampled at week 4, from a patient treated with tofacitinib. The CDR3 DNA is TGTGCCAGCAGTGAAAGCGGCAGGGGTGTTTCCGGGGAGCTGTTTTTT. Protein product: CASSESGRGVSGELFF. Drawing the rest from reference TRBV25-1 and TRBJ2-2, the complete variable domain is EADIYQTPRYLVIGTGKKITLECSQTMGHDKMYWYQQDPGMELHLIHYSYGVNSTEKGDLSSESTVSRIRTEHFPLTLESARPSHTSQYLCASSESGRGVSGELFFGEGSRLTVL.